The 2 T cell receptor beta chains below come from one sample, sequenced in a study of blood T cell repertoires in COVID-19. Only in-frame clones appear in the TCRdb table, and some are missing; sequencing was by immunoSEQ multiplex PCR. This sample yields under 200,000 clones, of which about 86% are seen a single time; 3.6% belongs to the top ten. The sample comprised PBMCs or T cells enriched from blood (not recorded which). These receptor sequences come from a woman between 45 and 60 years old in a cohort exposed to, infected with or recovered from COVID-19 (not recorded which).

This sequence joins TRBV28 and TRBJ1-3; D gene uncertain. The germline V gene encodes CDR1 MDHEN and CDR2 SYDVKM. The CDR3 runs 15 residues. V dropped 4 bases and J dropped 0 bases, with 10 bases sitting between them. The CDR3 reads CASSYPRSSGNTIYF. The CDR3 bases are TGTGCCAGCAGTTACCCCCGCAGCTCTGGAAACACCATATATTTT.

J is TRBJ1-5 and V is TRBV14, with TRBD1 identical over 7 bases. J lost 0 bases, V lost 0 bases, and 8 bases had no gene match. The germline gives CDR1 SGHDN, CDR2 FVKESK. CDR3 length: 18 amino acids. The CDR3 protein is CASSQDNDDRDSNQPQHF. CDR3 coding DNA: TGTGCCAGCAGCCAAGACAACGACGACAGGGATAGCAATCAGCCCCAGCATTTT.